This T cell receptor beta chain appears in the sequencing data of a study of cytomegalovirus exposure and HLA in healthy donors. Healthy people donating bone marrow made up the donors. 60 Vbeta and 13 Jbeta primers were used in PCR. TCRdb keeps only in-frame clones here, not all; method: immunoSEQ multiplex PCR. Counted here are about 85,000 clones, roughly 80% occurring once; the ten biggest clones make up around 25%. This clone was recorded only once. No antigen is known for it. Study outcomes and limitations: TCR beta V segments were, for the most part, productive about 87% or about 30% of the time in an earlier analysis.

The material sequenced was PBMCs. The clonotype was recovered from a woman in her forties or fifties in good health and CMV-seropositive.

The CDR3 DNA sequence: TGTGCCAGTAGTCGACACGAGGGGGTGGACACTGAAGCTTTCTTT. Amino acid sequence: CASSRHEGVDTEAFF. The J gene is TRBJ1-1, the V gene TRBV19, with a weak D call TRBD1 (6 bases). This CDR3 has 15 residues. The germline V gene encodes CDR1 LNHDA and CDR2 SQIVND (reference sequence). V was cut by 5 bases and J by 3 bases, with 16 bases left in between.